A selection of T cell receptor beta chains follows, all from one sample in a study of beta chain features in type 1 diabetes. Assay: immunoSEQ multiplex PCR; the TCRdb copy retains only in-frame clones and omits some. The sample shows roughly 260,000 clones, 20% of them seen only once. Source material: naive CD4+ T cells from blood. These receptors came from a woman aged 40 to 55 with type 1 diabetes. CDR3s include the opening cysteine and the closing phenylalanine or tryptophan. The D gene is left open where the match is weak. Part of the rows lack a size; the others show once, few, many or a class for expanded clones.

d_call	v_call	j_call	clone_size	cdr3_aa	cdr3_nt
TRBD2	TRBV5-1	TRBJ2-7	few	CASSLAGGSYEQYF	TGCGCCAGCAGCTTGGCCGGGGGGTCCTACGAGCAGTACTTC
TRBD1	TRBV29-1	TRBJ1-1	-	CSAIRTGMNTEAFF	TGCAGCGCCATTCGGACAGGCATGAACACTGAAGCTTTCTTT
-	TRBV30	TRBJ2-7	-	CAWSFTGPYEQYF	TGTGCCTGGAGTTTTACAGGTCCCTACGAGCAGTACTTC
-	TRBV14	TRBJ1-4	-	CASSQPGEEKLFF	TGTGCCAGCAGCCAACCGGGAGAGGAAAAACTGTTTTTT
TRBD1	TRBV18	TRBJ2-1	few	CASSPGTGVNEQFF	TGTGCCAGCTCTCCCGGGACAGGGGTCAATGAGCAGTTCTTC
TRBD1	TRBV19	TRBJ1-2	-	CASSPRDRDGYGYTF	TGTGCCAGTAGTCCCCGGGACAGGGACGGCTATGGCTACACCTTC
-	TRBV6-5	TRBJ1-1	-	CASSPPEDTEAFF	TGTGCCAGCAGTCCCCCCGAGGACACTGAAGCTTTCTTT
-	TRBV7-8	TRBJ1-1	-	CASSPRGPNRGGTEAFF	TGTGCCAGCAGCCCCCGAGGGCCTAACAGAGGAGGGACTGAAGCTTTCTTT
TRBD1	TRBV28	TRBJ1-2	-	CASSSTGGLNYGYTF	TGTGCCAGCAGTTCTACAGGGGGCCTTAACTATGGCTACACCTTC
TRBD1	TRBV6-4	TRBJ2-1	few	CASSDSPGQGKFF	TGTGCCAGCAGTGATTCACCGGGACAGGGGAAGTTCTTC
-	TRBV2	TRBJ2-1	-	CASTWTEYNEQFF	TGTGCCAGCACCTGGACTGAGTACAATGAGCAGTTCTTC
TRBD1	TRBV6-5	TRBJ2-7	few	CASSYSGQGYEQYF	TGTGCCAGCAGTTACTCCGGACAGGGCTACGAGCAGTACTTC
-	TRBV29-1	TRBJ2-1	few	CSVLTLTGDSYNEQFF	TGCAGCGTCCTTACCTTAACGGGAGACTCCTACAATGAGCAGTTCTTC
TRBD2	TRBV7-7	TRBJ2-1	-	CASSLGREVHNEQFF	TGTGCCAGCAGCTTAGGGCGGGAGGTGCACAATGAGCAGTTCTTC
TRBD1	TRBV30	TRBJ2-7	few	CAWTMGQSYEQYF	TGTGCCTGGACCATGGGACAGAGCTACGAGCAGTACTTC
TRBD1	TRBV5-4	TRBJ1-2	-	CASNPGQGNYGYTF	TGTGCCAGCAATCCGGGACAGGGGAACTATGGCTACACCTTC
-	TRBV30	TRBJ2-2	-	CAWSVTGWQTGELFF	TGTGCCTGGAGTGTAACAGGGTGGCAGACCGGGGAGCTGTTTTTT
-	TRBV19	TRBJ2-1	-	CASRNGGDNEQFF	TGTGCCAGTAGAAACGGAGGGGACAATGAGCAGTTCTTC
-	TRBV5-1	TRBJ1-1	few	CASSLDGGTEAFF	TGCGCCAGCAGCTTGGACGGGGGGACTGAAGCTTTCTTT
-	TRBV18	TRBJ1-2	few	CASSPVVEPYGYTF	TGTGCCAGCTCACCGGTCGTAGAGCCTTATGGCTACACCTTC
-	TRBV9	TRBJ2-1	few	CASSVESGYYNEQFF	TGTGCCAGCAGCGTAGAAAGCGGATACTACAATGAGCAGTTCTTC
TRBD1	TRBV7-3	TRBJ1-1	few	CASSPETGSDTEAFF	TGTGCCAGCAGCCCAGAGACAGGGTCGGACACTGAAGCTTTCTTT
TRBD1	TRBV7-6	TRBJ1-4	-	CASSSGQGGEKLFF	TGTGCCAGCAGCTCCGGACAGGGCGGTGAAAAACTGTTTTTT
TRBD1	TRBV27	TRBJ1-3	-	CASSTGAGNTIYF	TGTGCCAGCAGTACAGGGGCTGGAAACACCATATATTTT
-	TRBV20-1	TRBJ2-7	few	CSVRAIYEQYF	TGCAGTGTCAGGGCCATCTACGAGCAGTACTTC
TRBD1	TRBV27	TRBJ1-5	-	CASSVQGPNQPQHF	TGTGCCAGCAGTGTACAGGGGCCCAATCAGCCCCAGCATTTT
TRBD1	TRBV6-5	TRBJ1-5	-	CASSYGTGKNQPQHF	TGTGCCAGCAGTTACGGGACAGGGAAAAATCAGCCCCAGCATTTT
TRBD1	TRBV29-1	TRBJ2-7	few	CSVYWDRGVGEQYF	TGCAGCGTTTATTGGGACAGGGGTGTCGGCGAGCAGTACTTC
-	TRBV27	TRBJ2-7	-	CASTKTGSLYEQYF	TGTGCCAGCACCAAAACCGGGTCCTTATACGAGCAGTACTTC
-	TRBV29-1	TRBJ2-5	-	CSVGHLQETQYF	TGCAGCGTTGGACACCTACAAGAGACCCAGTACTTC
-	TRBV11-2	TRBJ1-2	-	CASSLEADGYTF	TGTGCCAGCAGCTTAGAAGCCGATGGCTACACCTTC
-	TRBV15	TRBJ2-7	few	CATSRAGIYEQYF	TGTGCCACCAGCAGAGCGGGGATCTACGAGCAGTACTTC
TRBD2	TRBV29-1	TRBJ2-1	-	CSGKRGELKEQFF	TGCAGCGGTAAGCGGGGGGAACTAAAAGAGCAGTTCTTC
-	TRBV29-1	TRBJ2-5	-	CSARTVQETQYF	TGCAGCGCCCGGACAGTCCAAGAGACCCAGTACTTC
-	TRBV7-2	TRBJ2-5	few	CASSTYSLQETQYF	TGTGCCAGCAGCACCTACAGCCTCCAAGAGACCCAGTACTTC